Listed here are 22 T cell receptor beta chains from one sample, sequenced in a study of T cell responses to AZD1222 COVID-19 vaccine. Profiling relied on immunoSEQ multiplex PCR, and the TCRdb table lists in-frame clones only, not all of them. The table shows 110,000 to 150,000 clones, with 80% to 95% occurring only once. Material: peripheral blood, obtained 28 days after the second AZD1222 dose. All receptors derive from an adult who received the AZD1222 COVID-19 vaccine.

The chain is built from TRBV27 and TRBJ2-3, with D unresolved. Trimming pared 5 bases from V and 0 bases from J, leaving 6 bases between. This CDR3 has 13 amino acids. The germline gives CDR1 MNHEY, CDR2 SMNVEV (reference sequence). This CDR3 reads CASSAPSTDTQYF. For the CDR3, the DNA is TGTGCCAGCAGTGCTCCTAGCACAGATACGCAGTATTTT.

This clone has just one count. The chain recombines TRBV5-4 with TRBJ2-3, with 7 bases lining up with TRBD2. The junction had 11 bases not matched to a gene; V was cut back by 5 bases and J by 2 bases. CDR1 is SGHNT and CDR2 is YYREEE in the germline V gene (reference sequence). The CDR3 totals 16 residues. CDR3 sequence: CASSLNTLAATDTQYF. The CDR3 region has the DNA TGTGCCAGCAGTTTAAATACGCTAGCGGCCACAGATACGCAGTATTTT. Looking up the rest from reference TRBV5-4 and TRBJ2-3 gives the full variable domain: ETGVTQSPTHLIKTRGQQVTLRCSSQSGHNTVSWYQQALGQGPQFIFQYYREEENGRGNFPPRFSGLQFPNYSSELNVNALELDDSALYLCASSLNTLAATDTQYFGPGTRLTVL.

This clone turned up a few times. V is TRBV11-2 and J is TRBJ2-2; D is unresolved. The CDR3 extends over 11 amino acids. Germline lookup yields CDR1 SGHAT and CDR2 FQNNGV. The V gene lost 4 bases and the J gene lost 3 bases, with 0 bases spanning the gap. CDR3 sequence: CASSYTGELFF. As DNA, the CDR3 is TGTGCCAGCAGCTACACCGGGGAGCTGTTTTTT.

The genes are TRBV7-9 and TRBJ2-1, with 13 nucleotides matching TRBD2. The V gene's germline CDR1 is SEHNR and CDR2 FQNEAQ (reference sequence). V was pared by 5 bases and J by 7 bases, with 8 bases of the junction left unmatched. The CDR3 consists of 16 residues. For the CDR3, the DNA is TGTGCCAGCAGCCTACTAGCGGGAGGGCCAAGTAATGAGCAGTTCTTC. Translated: CASSLLAGGPSNEQFF.

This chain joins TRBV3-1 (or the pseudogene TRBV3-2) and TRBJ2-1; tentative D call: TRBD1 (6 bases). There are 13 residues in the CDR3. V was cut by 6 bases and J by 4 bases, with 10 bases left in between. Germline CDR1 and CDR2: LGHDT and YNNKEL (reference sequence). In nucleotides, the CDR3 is TGTGCCAGCAGTACGCAGGGGTACAATGAGCAGTTCTTC. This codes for CASSTQGYNEQFF.

In DNA, the CDR3 is TGTGCCATCAGTGGGACTAGCGGGAGGGTAAATCCCCGAGAGCAGTACTTC. Translation: CAISGTSGRVNPREQYF. This rearrangement joins TRBV10-3 to TRBJ2-7, with 15 bases fitting TRBD2. The CDR3 runs to 17 residues. CDR1 is ENHRY and CDR2 is SYGVKD in the germline V gene. After removal of 4 bases from V and 7 bases from J, the junction contained 11 bases not matched to a gene.

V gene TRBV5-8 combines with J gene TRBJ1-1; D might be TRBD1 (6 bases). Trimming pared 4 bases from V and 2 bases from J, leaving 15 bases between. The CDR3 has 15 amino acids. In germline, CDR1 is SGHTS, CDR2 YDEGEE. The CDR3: CASSPWTDFNTEAFF. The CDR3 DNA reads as TGTGCCAGCAGCCCGTGGACAGACTTCAACACTGAAGCTTTCTTT.

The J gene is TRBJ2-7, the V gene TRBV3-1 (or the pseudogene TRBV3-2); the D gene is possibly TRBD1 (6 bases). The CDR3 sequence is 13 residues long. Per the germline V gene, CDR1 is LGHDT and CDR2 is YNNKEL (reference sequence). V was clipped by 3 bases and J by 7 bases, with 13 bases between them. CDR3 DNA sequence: TGTGCCAGCAGCCACATGGGGGCTGGGGAGCAGTACTTC. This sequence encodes CASSHMGAGEQYF.

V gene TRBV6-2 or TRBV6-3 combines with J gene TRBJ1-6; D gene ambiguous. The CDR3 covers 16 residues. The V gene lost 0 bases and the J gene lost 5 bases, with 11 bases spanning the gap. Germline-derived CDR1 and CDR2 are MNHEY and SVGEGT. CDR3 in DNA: TGTGCCAGCAGTTACTCGTTACGGGAGAATAATTCACCCCTCCACTTT. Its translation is CASSYSLRENNSPLHF.

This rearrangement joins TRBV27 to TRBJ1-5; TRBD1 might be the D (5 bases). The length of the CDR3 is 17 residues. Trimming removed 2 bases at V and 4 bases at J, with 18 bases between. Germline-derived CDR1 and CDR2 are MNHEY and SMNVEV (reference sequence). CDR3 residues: CASSLIGAEGGNQPQHF. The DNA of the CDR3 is TGTGCCAGCAGTTTAATAGGGGCCGAGGGTGGGAATCAGCCCCAGCATTTT.

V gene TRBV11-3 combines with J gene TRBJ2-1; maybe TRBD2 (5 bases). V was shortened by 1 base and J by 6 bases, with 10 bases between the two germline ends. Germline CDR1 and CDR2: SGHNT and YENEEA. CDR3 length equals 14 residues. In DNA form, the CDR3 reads TGTGCCAGCAGCTTAGGCCTAGCCTCCAATGAGCAGTTCTTC. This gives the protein CASSLGLASNEQFF.

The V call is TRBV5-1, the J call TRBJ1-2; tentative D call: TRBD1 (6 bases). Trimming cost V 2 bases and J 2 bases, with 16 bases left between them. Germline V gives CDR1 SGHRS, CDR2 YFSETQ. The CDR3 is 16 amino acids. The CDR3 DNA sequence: TGCGCCAGCAGCTTCGCCCCGGGACAACTGAACTATGGCTACACCTTC. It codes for CASSFAPGQLNYGYTF.

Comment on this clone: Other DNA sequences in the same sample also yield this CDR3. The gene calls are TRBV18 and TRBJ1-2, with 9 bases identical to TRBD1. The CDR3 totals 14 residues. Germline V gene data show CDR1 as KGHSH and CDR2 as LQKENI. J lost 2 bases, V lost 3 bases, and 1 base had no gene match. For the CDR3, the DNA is TGTGCCAGCTCACCGGGGACAGGGAACTATGGCTACACCTTC. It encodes CASSPGTGNYGYTF.

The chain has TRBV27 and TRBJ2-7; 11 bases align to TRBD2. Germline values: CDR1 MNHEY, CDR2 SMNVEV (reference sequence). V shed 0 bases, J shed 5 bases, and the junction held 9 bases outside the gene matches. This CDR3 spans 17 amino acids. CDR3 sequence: CASSLSGVASGRNEQYF. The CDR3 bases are TGTGCCAGCAGTTTATCCGGGGTAGCTAGCGGGAGGAACGAGCAGTACTTC.

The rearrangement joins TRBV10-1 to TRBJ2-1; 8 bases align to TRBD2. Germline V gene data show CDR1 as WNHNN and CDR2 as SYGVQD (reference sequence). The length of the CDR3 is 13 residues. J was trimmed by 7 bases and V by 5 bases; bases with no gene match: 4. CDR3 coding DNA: TGCGCCAGCAGTAGCGGGAGTACAAATGAGCAGTTCTTC. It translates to CASSSGSTNEQFF.

The CDR3 sequence: CASQTKRSSYNEQFF. CDR3 DNA sequence: TGTGCCAGTCAGACCAAGCGGAGCTCCTACAATGAGCAGTTCTTC. The chain has TRBV7-3 and TRBJ2-1, with a tentative D call TRBD2 (5 bases). The CDR3 spans 15 residues. CDR1 is SGHTA, CDR2 FQGTGA, per germline. Trimming cost V 9 bases and J 0 bases, with 15 bases left between them.

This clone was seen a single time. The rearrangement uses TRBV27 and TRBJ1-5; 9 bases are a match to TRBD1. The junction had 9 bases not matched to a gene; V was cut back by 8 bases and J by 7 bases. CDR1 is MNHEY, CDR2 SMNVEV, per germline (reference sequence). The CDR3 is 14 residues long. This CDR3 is CASAGQGRGQPQHF. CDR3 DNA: TGTGCCAGCGCGGGACAGGGAAGGGGACAGCCCCAGCATTTT.

CDR3 in amino acids: CASSSRQGSDGYTF. The CDR3 nucleotides are TGCGCCAGCAGCTCAAGACAGGGTTCGGATGGCTACACCTTC. This chain joins TRBV5-1 and TRBJ1-2; 7 bases align to TRBD1. In germline, CDR1 is SGHRS, CDR2 YFSETQ. The V and J ends lost 3 bases and 6 bases, in that order; junction bases with no gene match: 8. The CDR3 runs to 14 residues.

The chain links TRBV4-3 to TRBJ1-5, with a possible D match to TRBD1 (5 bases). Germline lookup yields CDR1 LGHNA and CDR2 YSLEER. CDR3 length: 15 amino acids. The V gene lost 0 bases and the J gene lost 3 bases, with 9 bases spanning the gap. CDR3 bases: TGCGCCAGCAGCCAAGATAGGGGATACAATCAGCCCCAGCATTTT. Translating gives CASSQDRGYNQPQHF.

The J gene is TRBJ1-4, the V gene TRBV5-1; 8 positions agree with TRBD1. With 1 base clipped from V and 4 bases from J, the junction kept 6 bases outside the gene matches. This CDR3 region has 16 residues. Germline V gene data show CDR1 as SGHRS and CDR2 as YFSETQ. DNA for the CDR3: TGCGCCAGCAGCTTGCAACTTACAGGGGGTAATGAAAAACTGTTTTTT. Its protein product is CASSLQLTGGNEKLFF.

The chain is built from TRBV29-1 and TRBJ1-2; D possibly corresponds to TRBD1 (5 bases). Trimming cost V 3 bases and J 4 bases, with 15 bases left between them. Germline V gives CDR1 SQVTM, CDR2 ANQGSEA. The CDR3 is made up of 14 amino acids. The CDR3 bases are TGCAGCGTTGATAGTGGGGGGGTGGGCTATGGCTACACCTTC. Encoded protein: CSVDSGGVGYGYTF.

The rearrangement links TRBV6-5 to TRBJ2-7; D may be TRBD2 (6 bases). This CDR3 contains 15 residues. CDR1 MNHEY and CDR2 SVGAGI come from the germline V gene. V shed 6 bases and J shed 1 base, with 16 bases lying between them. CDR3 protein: CASSYGLGRSYEQYF. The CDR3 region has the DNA TGTGCCAGCAGCTACGGTCTAGGGAGGTCCTACGAGCAGTACTTC.